This is a list of T cell receptor beta chains from one sample in a study of cytomegalovirus exposure and HLA in healthy donors. Produced via immunoSEQ multiplex PCR; TCRdb's table is partial and in-frame only. The data contain a few hundred thousand clones, around nine tenths of them singletons. Sample: PBMCs. The source of these receptors is a girl aged 2 to 10 in good health and CMV-seronegative. The CDR3 runs from the conserved cysteine through the conserved F or W. Each record gives: V gene, J gene, CDR3 length, D gene, clone size, CDR3 DNA, CDR3 protein. D genes are given only for firm matches. Size is omitted from some rows. Given values are once, few, many or a class for expanded clones.

TRBV28	TRBJ2-7	13	NA	NA	TGTGCCAGCAGCGCGGGCCTAACCTACGAGCAGTACTTC	CASSAGLTYEQYF
TRBV5-1	TRBJ1-5	17	NA	NA	TGCGCCAGCACACTGGGGGGGGGCCTTTATAGCAATCAGCCCCAGCATTTT	CASTLGGGLYSNQPQHF
TRBV10-2	TRBJ2-7	14	TRBD2	once	TGCGCCAGCACTACACCGGGACTATCCCACGAGCAGTACTTC	CASTTPGLSHEQYF
TRBV7-2	TRBJ2-5	16	TRBD2	NA	TGTGCCAGCAGCTTAGGGGGTAGCGGGAGTATAAAGACCCAGTACTTC	CASSLGGSGSIKTQYF
TRBV5-1	TRBJ1-1	14	NA	few	TGCGCCAGCAGCTTGGGACAGCAGAACACTGAAGCTTTCTTT	CASSLGQQNTEAFF
TRBV5-6	TRBJ2-2	16	TRBD2	NA	TGTGCCAGCAGCTTGGCTAGCGGGGGTCGAACCGGGGAGCTGTTTTTT	CASSLASGGRTGELFF
TRBV29-1	TRBJ2-7	13	TRBD1	NA	TGCAGCGTTGAAGGGGACAGGGACTACGAGCAGTACTTC	CSVEGDRDYEQYF
TRBV6-5	TRBJ2-1	15	TRBD2	NA	TGTGCCAGCAGTTCCGGGACTAGCGACTACAATGAGCAGTTCTTC	CASSSGTSDYNEQFF
TRBV7-6	TRBJ2-3	13	NA	NA	TGTGCCAGCAGCTCCGGGGGCACAGATACGCAGTATTTT	CASSSGGTDTQYF
TRBV6-5	TRBJ1-6	15	NA	once	TGTGCCAGCACTCTTGGGGGGGCCGATAATTCACCCCTCCACTTT	CASTLGGADNSPLHF
TRBV7-8	TRBJ2-7	14	TRBD1	NA	TGTGCCAGCACCTGGGACAGGGGGTTCTACGAGCAGTACTTC	CASTWDRGFYEQYF
TRBV5-6	TRBJ1-4	15	NA	NA	TGTGCCAGCAGCCCCGCGGGGGGGACTAATGAAAAACTGTTTTTT	CASSPAGGTNEKLFF
TRBV11-1	TRBJ2-3	13	NA	NA	TGTGCCAGCAGCCGCTCAGGGCCAGATACGCAGTATTTT	CASSRSGPDTQYF
TRBV7-2	TRBJ2-1	15	TRBD2	NA	TGTGCCAGCAATTTAACACCGGGACTAGCGGTTGAGCAGTTCTTC	CASNLTPGLAVEQFF
TRBV6-4	TRBJ1-2	11	NA	NA	TGTGCCAGCAGTGACGCCGCGGGCTACACCTTC	CASSDAAGYTF
TRBV6-6	TRBJ1-4	15	NA	NA	TGTGCCAGCAGCCCCCTCAACAGGACTAATGAAAAACTGTTTTTT	CASSPLNRTNEKLFF
TRBV30	TRBJ1-1	13	NA	NA	TGTGCCTGGGGGCTTACTGGGAACACTGAAGCTTTCTTT	CAWGLTGNTEAFF
TRBV5-6	TRBJ2-7	14	NA	NA	TGTGCCAGCAGCTTGGACAGGGTCTCCTACGAGCAGTACTTC	CASSLDRVSYEQYF
TRBV7-2	TRBJ2-1	17	TRBD2	NA	TGTGCCAGCAGCTTAGGGCTATTTTTGACTAGCGGGCGAGAGCAGTTCTTC	CASSLGLFLTSGREQFF
TRBV30	TRBJ2-1	14	NA	NA	TGTGCCTGGAGGGAAGGGCCTTTCGCGGGTGAGCAGTTCTTC	CAWREGPFAGEQFF
TRBV5-1	TRBJ2-1	14	TRBD1	NA	TGCGCCAGCAGCATGGCTGCAGGGGGCAATGAGCAGTTCTTC	CASSMAAGGNEQFF
TRBV15	TRBJ2-7	14	TRBD2	once	TGTGCCACCAGCACTATAGCGGGAGAGACCGAGCAGTACTTC	CATSTIAGETEQYF
TRBV20-1	TRBJ2-7	11	NA	NA	TGCAGTGCTATAACTCACTACGAGCAGTACTTC	CSAITHYEQYF
TRBV19	TRBJ2-5	16	NA	NA	TGTGCCAGTAGCATTCAGACAGGAGCGTACCAAGAGACCCAGTACTTC	CASSIQTGAYQETQYF
TRBV21-1	TRBJ1-5	13	NA	NA	TGTGCCAGCTTTCTTCTAGGGAGTCAGCCCCAGCATTTT	CASFLLGSQPQHF
TRBV5-6	TRBJ1-1	14	NA	NA	TGTGCCAGCAGCTTTTTCGGGGTACAATCTGAAGCTTTCTTT	CASSFFGVQSEAFF
TRBV10-3	TRBJ2-2	15	NA	NA	TGTGCCATCAATCGGGGGGCAACGAACACCGGGGAGCTGTTTTTT	CAINRGATNTGELFF
TRBV19	TRBJ1-2	11	NA	NA	TGTGCCAGCGAGCGCGACTATGGCTACACCTTC	CASERDYGYTF
TRBV7-8	TRBJ2-2	16	TRBD1	NA	TGTGCCAGCAGCTTTAGACAGGGGGGCGGTACCGGGGAGCTGTTTTTT	CASSFRQGGGTGELFF
TRBV19	TRBJ2-1	15	TRBD2	NA	TGTGCCAGTAGTATAGGGGGAGGGCCCTACAATGAGCAGTTCTTC	CASSIGGGPYNEQFF
TRBV6-1	TRBJ1-1	15	TRBD1	NA	TGTGCCAGTTCCCGGGACAGGATAATGAACACTGAAGCTTTCTTT	CASSRDRIMNTEAFF